This TCR beta chain was captured in a study of blood T cell repertoires in COVID-19. V shed 1 base, J shed 6 bases, and the junction held 1 base outside the gene matches. The CDR3 runs 13 residues. The germline CDR1 and CDR2 sequences are SGHKS and YYEKEE (reference sequence). Profiling relied on immunoSEQ multiplex PCR, and the TCRdb table lists in-frame clones only, not all of them. The sample includes 110,000 or so clones, roughly 75% of them seen just once. This TCR came from a human donor in a cohort sampled during active or convalescent COVID-19. Sequencing was done on a sample of peripheral blood. The V gene is TRBV5-5, the J gene TRBJ2-1, with 7 bases aligning to TRBD1. This chain's CDR3 is CASSLTGVNEQFF. The DNA of the CDR3 is TGTGCCAGCAGCTTGACAGGGGTCAATGAGCAGTTCTTC.